This TCR beta chain was sequenced for a study of cytomegalovirus exposure and HLA in healthy donors. Concerning this clone: The same CDR3 is also encoded by other DNA sequences in this sample.

The V gene end was trimmed by 5 bases and the J gene end by 1 base; junction bases not matched to a gene: 3. CDR3 size: 14 residues. Germline assignment: CDR1 SGHTA and CDR2 FQGTGA. The repertoire was sequenced with immunoSEQ multiplex PCR; TCRdb's copy has only in-frame clones and lacks some. The sample shows some 98,000 clones, roughly 89% of them seen only once. The sample comprised PBMCs. This sequence originates from a young woman in good health and CMV-seronegative. The chain links TRBV7-3 to TRBJ2-7, with 9 bases that match TRBD1. The CDR3: CASSPDRGSYEQYF. In DNA form, the CDR3 reads TGTGCCAGCAGCCCCGACAGGGGGTCCTACGAGCAGTACTTC.